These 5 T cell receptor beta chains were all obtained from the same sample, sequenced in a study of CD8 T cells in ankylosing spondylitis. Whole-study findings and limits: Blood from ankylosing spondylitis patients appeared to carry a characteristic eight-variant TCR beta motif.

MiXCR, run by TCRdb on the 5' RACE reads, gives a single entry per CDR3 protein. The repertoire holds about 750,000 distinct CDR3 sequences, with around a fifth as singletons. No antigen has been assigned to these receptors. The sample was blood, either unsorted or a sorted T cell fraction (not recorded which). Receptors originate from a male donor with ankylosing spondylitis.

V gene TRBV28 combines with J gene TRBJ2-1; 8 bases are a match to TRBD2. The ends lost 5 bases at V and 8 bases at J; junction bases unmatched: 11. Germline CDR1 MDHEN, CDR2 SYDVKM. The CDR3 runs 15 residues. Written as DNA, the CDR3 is TGTGCCAGCAGTCGGACTAGCAGGGATATCGATGAGCAGTTCTTC. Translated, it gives CASSRTSRDIDEQFF.

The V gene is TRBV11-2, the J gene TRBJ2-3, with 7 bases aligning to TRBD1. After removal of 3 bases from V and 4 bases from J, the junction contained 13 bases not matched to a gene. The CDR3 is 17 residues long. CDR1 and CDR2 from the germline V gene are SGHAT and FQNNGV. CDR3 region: CASSFRGGQNFADTQYF. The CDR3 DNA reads TGTGCCAGCAGCTTCCGAGGGGGACAGAATTTTGCAGATACGCAGTATTTT. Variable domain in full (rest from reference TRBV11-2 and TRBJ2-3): EAGVAQSPRYKIIEKRQSVAFWCNPISGHATLYWYQQILGQGPKLLIQFQNNGVVDDSQLPKDRFSAERLKGVDSTLKIQPAKLEDSAVYLCASSFRGGQNFADTQYFGPGTRLTVL.

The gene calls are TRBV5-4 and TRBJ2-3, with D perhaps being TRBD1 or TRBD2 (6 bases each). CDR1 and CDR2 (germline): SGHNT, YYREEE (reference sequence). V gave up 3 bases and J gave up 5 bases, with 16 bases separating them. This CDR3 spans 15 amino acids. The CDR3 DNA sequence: TGTGCCAGCAGCTGGGGGGCGGGCAGTGGAGATACGCAGTATTTT. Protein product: CASSWGAGSGDTQYF.

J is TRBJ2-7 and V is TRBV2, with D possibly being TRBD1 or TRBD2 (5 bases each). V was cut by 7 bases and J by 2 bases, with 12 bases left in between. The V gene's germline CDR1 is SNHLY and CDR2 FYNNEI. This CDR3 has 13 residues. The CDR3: CASTRDLPYEQYF. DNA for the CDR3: TGTGCCAGCACCCGGGACCTACCCTACGAGCAGTACTTC.

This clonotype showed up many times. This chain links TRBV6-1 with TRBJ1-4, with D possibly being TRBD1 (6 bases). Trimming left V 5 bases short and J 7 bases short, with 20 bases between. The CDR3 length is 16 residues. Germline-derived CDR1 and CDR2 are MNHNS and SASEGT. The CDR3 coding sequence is TGTGCCAGCAGTCCACGGCCGGGGGCTCGGGGTGAAAAACTGTTTTTT. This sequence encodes CASSPRPGARGEKLFF.